These T cell receptor beta chains were read from a single sample in a study of T cells expressing NK-cell markers. TCRdb reprocessed the 5' RACE reads and reports one entry per CDR3 protein, with no DNA. Its table records some 390,000 distinct CDR3 sequences. Sequenced material: blood T cells: a sorted CD56 or NKG2C T cell subset, CD4+ or CD8+ T cells, or bulk PBMC T cells (not recorded which). The receptors stem from a woman in her 50s in good health. The CDR3 runs from the conserved cysteine through the conserved F or W.

v_gene: TRBV4-1; len: 15; j_gene: TRBJ2-7; CDR3aa: CASSSGLANSYEQYF
v_gene: TRBV20-1; len: 15; j_gene: TRBJ2-5; CDR3aa: CSARDRYQGKETQYF
v_gene: TRBV5-1; len: 16; j_gene: TRBJ2-3; CDR3aa: CASSQGAGAYTDTQYF
v_gene: TRBV12-3/TRBV12-4; len: 18; j_gene: TRBJ2-2; CDR3aa: CASSFAGVHLGSTGELFF
v_gene: TRBV18; len: 20; j_gene: TRBJ2-1; CDR3aa: CASSPRTRATSGSSYNEQFF
v_gene: TRBV29-1; len: 14; j_gene: TRBJ2-1; CDR3aa: CSPRLRGRHNEQFF
v_gene: TRBV6-5; len: 19; j_gene: TRBJ2-5; CDR3aa: CASSPAVYGTIESTETQYF
v_gene: TRBV27; len: 13; j_gene: TRBJ2-7; CDR3aa: CASRRTGWHEQYF
v_gene: TRBV14; len: 13; j_gene: TRBJ2-2; CDR3aa: CAPELALPGELFF
v_gene: TRBV10-3; len: 12; j_gene: TRBJ2-1; CDR3aa: CAISHSGDEQFF
v_gene: TRBV2; len: 14; j_gene: TRBJ2-1; CDR3aa: CASSGGNGYNEQFF
v_gene: TRBV29-1; len: 14; j_gene: TRBJ2-1; CDR3aa: CSVDPGSGANEQFF
v_gene: TRBV28; len: 16; j_gene: TRBJ2-5; CDR3aa: CASSLAGGSGLETQYF
v_gene: TRBV4-1; len: 15; j_gene: TRBJ2-7; CDR3aa: CASSRTGTSSYEQYF
v_gene: TRBV6-1; len: 14; j_gene: TRBJ1-5; CDR3aa: CASNFLGIDQPQHF
v_gene: TRBV7-9; len: 19; j_gene: TRBJ2-6; CDR3aa: CASSYPRRVSVSGANVLTF
v_gene: TRBV12-3/TRBV12-4; len: 14; j_gene: TRBJ1-2; CDR3aa: CASSSTPFGGGYTF
v_gene: TRBV5-1; len: 14; j_gene: TRBJ1-2; CDR3aa: CASFSETGDYGYTF
v_gene: TRBV20-1; len: 12; j_gene: TRBJ2-3; CDR3aa: CSAQGQSDTQYF
v_gene: TRBV12-3/TRBV12-4; len: 12; j_gene: TRBJ1-2; CDR3aa: CASTGTGYGYTF
v_gene: TRBV12-3/TRBV12-4; len: 14; j_gene: TRBJ2-1; CDR3aa: CASRLGRSYNEQFF
v_gene: TRBV20-1; len: 11; j_gene: TRBJ2-5; CDR3aa: CTAKVGGTQYF
v_gene: TRBV30; len: 15; j_gene: TRBJ2-3; CDR3aa: CAWSGLGGNTDTQYF
v_gene: TRBV6-1; len: 13; j_gene: TRBJ1-5; CDR3aa: CASDLRVRQPQHF
v_gene: TRBV5-1; len: 14; j_gene: TRBJ1-2; CDR3aa: CASSPGTPTGGYTF
v_gene: TRBV12-3/TRBV12-4; len: 12; j_gene: TRBJ2-5; CDR3aa: CASGGEQETQYF
v_gene: TRBV6-6; len: 15; j_gene: TRBJ2-7; CDR3aa: CASTYERGNQYEQYF
v_gene: TRBV12-3/TRBV12-4; len: 15; j_gene: TRBJ1-3; CDR3aa: CASREQGAFGNTIYF
v_gene: TRBV5-1; len: 17; j_gene: TRBJ2-6; CDR3aa: CASSLTPGRSGANVLTF
v_gene: TRBV4-2; len: 17; j_gene: TRBJ2-2; CDR3aa: CASSQDLAGPNTGELFF
v_gene: TRBV12-3/TRBV12-4; len: 12; j_gene: TRBJ2-3; CDR3aa: CASSPDRGTQYF
v_gene: TRBV5-1; len: 17; j_gene: TRBJ2-1; CDR3aa: CASSLRVSSRSYNEQFF
v_gene: TRBV6-6; len: 19; j_gene: TRBJ2-1; CDR3aa: CASSPEGLAGVSTYNEQFF
v_gene: TRBV12-3/TRBV12-4; len: 17; j_gene: TRBJ2-4; CDR3aa: CASSLALGERTKNIQYF
v_gene: TRBV3-1; len: 14; j_gene: TRBJ1-1; CDR3aa: CASKQQGLNTEAFF
v_gene: TRBV24-1; len: 14; j_gene: TRBJ2-2; CDR3aa: CATDSGSDTGELFF
v_gene: TRBV4-1; len: 14; j_gene: TRBJ2-6; CDR3aa: CASCLFSGANVLTF
v_gene: TRBV4-1; len: 14; j_gene: TRBJ1-2; CDR3aa: CASSQDISGYGYTF
v_gene: TRBV2; len: 15; j_gene: TRBJ2-3; CDR3aa: CASSRRDALSDTQYF
v_gene: TRBV10-1; len: 15; j_gene: TRBJ1-4; CDR3aa: CASRRTGLANEKLFF
v_gene: TRBV20-1; len: 19; j_gene: TRBJ2-2; CDR3aa: CSAPGGGLAGGPRTGELFF
v_gene: TRBV25-1; len: 15; j_gene: TRBJ1-1; CDR3aa: CASSAYGTENTEAFF
v_gene: TRBV7-2; len: 14; j_gene: TRBJ2-1; CDR3aa: CASSGGLAWNEQFF
v_gene: TRBV29-1; len: 13; j_gene: TRBJ2-2; CDR3aa: CSVDSPNTGELFF
v_gene: TRBV5-1; len: 14; j_gene: TRBJ2-4; CDR3aa: CASSQTGISGIQYF
v_gene: TRBV12-3/TRBV12-4; len: 13; j_gene: TRBJ2-5; CDR3aa: CASSPRGLETQYF
v_gene: TRBV2; len: 15; j_gene: TRBJ1-6; CDR3aa: CASIFSGTVNSPLHF
v_gene: TRBV5-1; len: 14; j_gene: TRBJ2-3; CDR3aa: CASRQDRSTDTQYF
v_gene: TRBV6-5; len: 15; j_gene: TRBJ2-5; CDR3aa: CASSYSETGVGTQYF
v_gene: TRBV2; len: 14; j_gene: TRBJ2-3; CDR3aa: CASSDSPGGDTQYF
v_gene: TRBV20-1; len: 14; j_gene: TRBJ2-2; CDR3aa: CSARGDWNTGELFF
v_gene: TRBV29-1; len: 12; j_gene: TRBJ2-5; CDR3aa: CSVATVYETQYF
v_gene: TRBV15; len: 17; j_gene: TRBJ2-6; CDR3aa: CATSSGQPMSGANVLTF
v_gene: TRBV3-1; len: 16; j_gene: TRBJ2-3; CDR3aa: CASSLGLAGVVDTQYF
v_gene: TRBV5-1; len: 18; j_gene: TRBJ2-2; CDR3aa: CASSSTSGSRVNTGELFF
v_gene: TRBV12-3/TRBV12-4; len: 14; j_gene: TRBJ1-1; CDR3aa: CASSHRGGGGEAFF
v_gene: TRBV12-3/TRBV12-4; len: 16; j_gene: TRBJ1-2; CDR3aa: CASRDSTGQGMDGYTF